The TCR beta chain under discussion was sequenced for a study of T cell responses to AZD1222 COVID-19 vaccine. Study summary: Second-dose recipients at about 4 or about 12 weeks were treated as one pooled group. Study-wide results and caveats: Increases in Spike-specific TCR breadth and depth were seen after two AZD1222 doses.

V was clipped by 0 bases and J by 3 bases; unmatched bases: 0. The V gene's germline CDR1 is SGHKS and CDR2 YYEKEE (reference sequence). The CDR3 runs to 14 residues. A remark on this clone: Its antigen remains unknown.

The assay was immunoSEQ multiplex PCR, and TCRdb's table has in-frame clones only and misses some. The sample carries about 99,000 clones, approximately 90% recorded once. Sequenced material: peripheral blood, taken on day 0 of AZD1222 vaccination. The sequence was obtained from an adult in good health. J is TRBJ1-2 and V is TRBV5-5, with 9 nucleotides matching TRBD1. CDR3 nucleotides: TGTGCCAGCAGCTTGGGGACAGGGGACTATGGCTACACCTTC. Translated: CASSLGTGDYGYTF.